This record covers a single T cell receptor beta chain. What it binds is unknown. The data were taken from a study of blood T cells in healthy people across ages. Whole-study findings and limits: TCR beta diversity, measured per million T cells, fell in a roughly linear way with age.

This CDR3 has 11 amino acids. The germline gives CDR1 SNHLY, CDR2 FYNNEI. Caucasian individuals from Russia who were healthy and aged 6 to 90 acted as donors. The second PCR ran about 6 to 11 cycles with a sample-barcoded 5' primer and J-beta primers. Individual samples furnished no less than 3 million CDR3-containing paired-end reads apiece. TCRdb ran MiXCR on the 5' RACE reads and lists one entry per CDR3 protein. The sample contains 1.8 million or so distinct CDR3 sequences, roughly two fifths of which appear only once. The sequenced sample consisted of blood. The receptor was isolated from a human donor in good health. This chain joins TRBV2 and TRBJ2-5; D is possibly TRBD1 (5 bases). The end of the DNA aligns better with TRBJ2-7, so the J call may be wrong. The CDR3 spells CASSDDSEQYF. CDR3 nucleotide sequence: TGTGCCAGCAGTGATGACAGCGAGCAGTACTTC.